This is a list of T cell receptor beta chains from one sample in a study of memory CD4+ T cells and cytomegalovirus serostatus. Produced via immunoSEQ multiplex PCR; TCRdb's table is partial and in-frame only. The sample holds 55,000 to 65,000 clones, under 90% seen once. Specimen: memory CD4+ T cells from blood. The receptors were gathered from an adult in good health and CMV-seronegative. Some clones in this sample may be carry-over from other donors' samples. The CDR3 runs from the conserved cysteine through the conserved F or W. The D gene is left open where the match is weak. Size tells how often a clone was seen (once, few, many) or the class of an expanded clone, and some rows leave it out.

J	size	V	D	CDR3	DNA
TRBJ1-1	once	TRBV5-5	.	CASSSWGGTEAFF	TGTGCCAGCAGCTCCTGGGGCGGCACTGAAGCTTTCTTT
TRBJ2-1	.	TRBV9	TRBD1	CASSVGDRDYNEQFF	TGTGCCAGCAGCGTAGGGGACAGAGATTACAATGAGCAGTTCTTC
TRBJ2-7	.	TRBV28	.	CASGADSRTSYEQYF	TGTGCCAGCGGAGCTGACAGTCGCACATCCTACGAGCAGTACTTC
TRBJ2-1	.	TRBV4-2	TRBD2	CASSQDLAGVNEQFF	TGTGCCAGCAGCCAAGACCTAGCGGGAGTGAATGAGCAGTTCTTC
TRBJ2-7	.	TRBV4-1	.	CASSQGPGQEQYF	TGCGCCAGCAGCCAAGGCCCGGGGCAAGAGCAGTACTTC
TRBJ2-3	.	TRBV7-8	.	CASSTTDRGADTQYF	TGTGCCAGCAGCACCACGGACAGAGGTGCAGATACGCAGTATTTT
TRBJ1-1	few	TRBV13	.	CASSWGRGPTEAFF	TGTGCCAGCAGCTGGGGCCGGGGACCCACTGAAGCTTTCTTT
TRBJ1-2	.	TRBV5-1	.	CASSLASSTYGYTF	TGCGCCAGCAGCTTGGCCAGCTCCACCTATGGCTACACCTTC
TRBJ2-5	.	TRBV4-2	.	CASSQDSAETQYF	TGTGCCAGCAGCCAAGATAGCGCGGAGACCCAGTACTTC
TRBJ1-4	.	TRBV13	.	CASSIKQGLATNEKLFF	TGTGCCAGCAGCATAAAACAGGGACTTGCAACTAATGAAAAACTGTTTTTT
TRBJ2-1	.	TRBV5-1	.	CASNYGFAHGNEQFF	TGCGCCAGCAATTACGGGTTCGCCCATGGGAATGAGCAGTTCTTC
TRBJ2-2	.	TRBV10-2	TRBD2	CASSTISGSTGELFF	TGCGCCAGCAGTACTATAAGCGGGAGCACCGGGGAGCTGTTTTTT
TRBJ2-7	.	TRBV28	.	CASSPPIPEPSSYEQYF	TGTGCCAGCAGCCCACCCATTCCTGAACCCTCTTCCTACGAGCAGTACTTC
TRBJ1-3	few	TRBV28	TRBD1	CASSPGTAYRNTIYF	TGTGCCAGCAGCCCAGGGACAGCTTATAGAAACACCATATATTTT
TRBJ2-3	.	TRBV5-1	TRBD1	CASSWDRAEDTQYF	TGCGCCAGCAGCTGGGACAGGGCGGAAGATACGCAGTATTTT
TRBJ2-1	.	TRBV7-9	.	CASSFGQNNEQFF	TGTGCCAGCAGCTTCGGGCAGAACAATGAGCAGTTCTTC
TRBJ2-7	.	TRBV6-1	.	CASSVRYEQYF	TGTGCCAGCAGTGTTCGTTACGAGCAGTACTTC
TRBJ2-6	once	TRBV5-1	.	CASSTGRSGANVLTF	TGCGCCAGCAGCACAGGGCGCTCTGGGGCCAACGTCCTGACTTTC
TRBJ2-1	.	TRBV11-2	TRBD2	CASSLDRGGEQFF	TGTGCCAGCAGCTTAGATCGGGGGGGTGAGCAGTTCTTC
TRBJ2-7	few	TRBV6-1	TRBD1	CASRTGLEQYF	TGTGCCAGCAGGACAGGGCTCGAGCAGTACTTC
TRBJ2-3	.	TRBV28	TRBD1	CASSGGGQAKDTQYF	TGTGCCAGCAGTGGAGGGGGACAGGCGAAAGATACGCAGTATTTT
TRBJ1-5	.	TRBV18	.	CASSPRDGNQPQHF	TGTGCCAGCTCACCCAGGGACGGCAATCAGCCCCAGCATTTT
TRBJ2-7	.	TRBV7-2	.	CASSLTHTSYEQYF	TGTGCCAGCAGCTTAACGCACACCTCCTACGAGCAGTACTTC
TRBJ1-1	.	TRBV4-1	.	CASSRGPAGDTEAFF	TGCGCCAGCAGCCGGGGGCCCGCCGGAGACACTGAAGCTTTCTTT
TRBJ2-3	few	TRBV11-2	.	CASSRNGQRTDTQYF	TGTGCCAGCAGCCGGAACGGCCAACGGACAGATACGCAGTATTTT
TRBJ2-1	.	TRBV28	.	CASSKDSSLQFF	TGTGCCAGCAGCAAGGACAGTAGTCTACAGTTCTTC
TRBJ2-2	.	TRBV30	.	CASTTGFISGELFF	TGTGCCTCGACGACAGGTTTCATATCCGGGGAGCTGTTTTTT
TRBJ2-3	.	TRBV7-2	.	CASSFDWFNTQYF	TGTGCCAGCAGTTTTGATTGGTTTAATACGCAGTATTTT
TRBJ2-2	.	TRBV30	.	CAWSKSTGELFF	TGTGCCTGGAGTAAGAGCACCGGGGAGCTGTTTTTT
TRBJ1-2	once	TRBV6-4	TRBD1	CASSATMTGGLRGYTF	TGTGCCAGCAGTGCGACCATGACAGGGGGCCTGCGTGGCTACACCTTC
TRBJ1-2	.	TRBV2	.	CASTGDSLANYGYTF	TGTGCCAGCACCGGCGACAGCCTAGCTAACTATGGCTACACCTTC
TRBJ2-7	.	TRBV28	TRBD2	CASSSWTSGTPYEQYF	TGTGCCAGCAGTTCATGGACTAGCGGGACCCCCTACGAGCAGTACTTC
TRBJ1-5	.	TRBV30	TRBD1	CAWSAGGNQPQHF	TGTGCCTGGAGTGCAGGGGGAAATCAGCCCCAGCATTTT
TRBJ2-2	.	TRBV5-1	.	CASSLAARGTGELFF	TGCGCCAGCAGCTTGGCTGCGCGTGGCACCGGGGAGCTGTTTTTT
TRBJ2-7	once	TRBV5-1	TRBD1	CASSLRRPGQGNEQYF	TGCGCCAGCAGCTTGCGACGTCCGGGACAGGGGAACGAGCAGTACTTC
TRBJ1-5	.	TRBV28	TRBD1	CASSPGGGSNQPQHF	TGTGCCAGCAGTCCAGGGGGTGGGAGCAATCAGCCCCAGCATTTT
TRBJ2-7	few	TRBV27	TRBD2	CASSSSGRAVEQYF	TGTGCCAGCAGTAGTAGCGGGAGGGCGGTCGAGCAGTACTTC
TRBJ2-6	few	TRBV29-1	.	CSAARSGANVLTF	TGCAGCGCAGCACGGTCTGGGGCCAACGTCCTGACTTTC
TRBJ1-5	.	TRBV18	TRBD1	CASSGTGDQPQHF	TGTGCCAGCTCAGGGACAGGGGACCAGCCCCAGCATTTT
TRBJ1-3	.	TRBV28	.	CASSKAGGFAGNTIYF	TGTGCCAGCAGCAAGGCGGGAGGTTTTGCTGGAAACACCATATATTTT
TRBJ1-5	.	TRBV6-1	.	CASSEPGSNQPQHF	TGTGCCAGCAGTGAACCCGGTAGCAATCAGCCCCAGCATTTT
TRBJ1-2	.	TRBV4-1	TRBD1	CASSLQVQGADGYTF	TGCGCCAGCAGCCTCCAGGTACAGGGGGCGGATGGCTACACCTTC
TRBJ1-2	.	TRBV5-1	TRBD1	CASSQGTAYGYTF	TGCGCCAGCAGCCAAGGGACAGCTTATGGCTACACCTTC
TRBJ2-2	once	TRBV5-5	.	CASSTHQGRGGELFF	TGTGCCAGCAGCACTCACCAGGGGCGAGGCGGGGAGCTGTTTTTT
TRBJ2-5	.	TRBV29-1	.	CSAFWRGQETQYF	TGCAGCGCCTTCTGGCGGGGCCAAGAGACCCAGTACTTC
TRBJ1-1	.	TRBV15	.	CATSRDQGFWAEAFF	TGTGCCACCAGCAGAGATCAGGGCTTTTGGGCTGAAGCTTTCTTT
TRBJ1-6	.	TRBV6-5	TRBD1	CASSRTGINSPLHF	TGTGCCAGCAGCCGGACAGGGATAAATTCACCCCTCCACTTT
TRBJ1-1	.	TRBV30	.	CAWTPRAGKNTEAFF	TGTGCCTGGACCCCTAGGGCGGGGAAGAACACTGAAGCTTTCTTT
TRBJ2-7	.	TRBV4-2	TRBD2	CASSQALAGAGEQYF	TGTGCCAGCAGCCAAGCCTTAGCGGGGGCGGGGGAGCAGTACTTC
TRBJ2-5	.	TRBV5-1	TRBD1	CASSPRTGREETQYF	TGCGCCAGCAGCCCCCGGACAGGGCGGGAAGAGACCCAGTACTTC
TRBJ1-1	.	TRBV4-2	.	CASSQVSSNTEAFF	TGTGCCAGCAGCCAAGTATCCAGTAACACTGAAGCTTTCTTT
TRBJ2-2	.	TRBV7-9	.	CASSFVGGTGELFF	TGTGCCAGCAGCTTCGTCGGCGGCACCGGGGAGCTGTTTTTT
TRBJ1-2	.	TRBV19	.	CASTHRATTNYGYTF	TGTGCCAGTACTCATAGGGCCACTACTAACTATGGCTACACCTTC
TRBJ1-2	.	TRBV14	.	CASSQDLGVWGYTF	TGTGCCAGCAGCCAAGACCTGGGGGTCTGGGGCTACACCTTC
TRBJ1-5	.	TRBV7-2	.	CTSSPSSRAQPQHF	TGTACCAGCAGCCCGAGTAGCAGAGCACAGCCCCAGCATTTT
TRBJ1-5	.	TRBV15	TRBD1	CATSRGKGQGDSRNQPQHF	TGTGCCACCAGCAGAGGAAAGGGACAGGGCGATAGTCGCAATCAGCCCCAGCATTTT
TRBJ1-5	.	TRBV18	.	CASSPKERGQPQHF	TGTGCCAGCTCACCAAAGGAGCGAGGTCAGCCCCAGCATTTT